This record covers a single T cell receptor (beta chain). Germline-derived CDR1 and CDR2 are SGHNT and YENEEA. This CDR3 has 13 residues. The ends were cut back, 4 bases at V and 6 bases at J, with 12 bases in the middle. The assay was immunoSEQ multiplex PCR, and TCRdb's table has in-frame clones only and misses some. The profile shows about 1.5 million clones, 95% to 99% of them singletons. This sample is drawn from a study of shared clonotypes between healthy human individuals. The material sequenced was naive CD4+ T cells sorted from blood. Subset: CD45RA+ positively selected. This chain connects TRBV11-3 to TRBJ1-1; D unclear. This clonotype was obtained from a man aged 25-45 years in good health. CDR3 amino acids: CASSSITGSEAFF. CDR3 bases: TGTGCCAGCAGCTCTATTACCGGGTCTGAAGCTTTCTTT.